This is a list of T cell receptor beta chains from one sample in a study of Ad26.COV2.S vaccination and SARS-CoV-2 variants. TCRdb keeps only in-frame clones here, not all; method: immunoSEQ multiplex PCR. The profile shows some 640,000 clones, roughly nine tenths of them singletons. This material consisted of peripheral blood, taken in a trial of Ad26.COV2.S vaccine versus placebo. The receptors shown here come from a person between 18 and 60 years old who received the Ad26.COV2.S COVID-19 vaccine or a placebo. Both conserved end residues are part of each CDR3. A D gene is named only where the DNA matches it firmly. Some rows mark clone size as missing; the rest say once, few, many or name a class of expanded clone.

d_call,v_call,clone_size,j_call,cdr3_nt,cdr3_aa
.,TRBV15,.,TRBJ2-3,TGTGCCACCAGCGGATTTAGCGGTACGGGCACAGATACGCAGTATTTT,CATSGFSGTGTDTQYF
TRBD1,TRBV18,.,TRBJ2-2,TGTGCCAGCTCAAGGGACAGTACGAACACCGGGGAGCTGTTTTTT,CASSRDSTNTGELFF
.,TRBV10-3,once,TRBJ2-7,TGTGCCATCAGTGAGTCTGACGTACTGGGCTACGAGCAGTACTTC,CAISESDVLGYEQYF
.,TRBV13,.,TRBJ2-5,TGTGCCAGCAGCCCCCGGGGGGCGGGGTACCAAGAGACCCAGTACTTC,CASSPRGAGYQETQYF
.,TRBV4-1,.,TRBJ1-5,TGCGCCAGCAGCCAAGGGCCAGGGATTTATCAGCCCCAGCATTTT,CASSQGPGIYQPQHF
TRBD2,TRBV3-1/TRBV3-2,.,TRBJ2-3,TGTGCCAGCAGCCAATACCCTAGCGGGGGGGCAGGGGATACGCAGTATTTT,CASSQYPSGGAGDTQYF
.,TRBV6-6,.,TRBJ2-7,TGTGCCAGCGGCGGGACCGGGCTCTCCTACGAGCAGTACTTC,CASGGTGLSYEQYF
.,TRBV27,.,TRBJ2-1,TGTGCCAGCAGTTTCTCGGGGGCTCCCACCTACAATGAGCAGTTCTTC,CASSFSGAPTYNEQFF
.,TRBV24-1,.,TRBJ2-2,TGTGCCACCAGTGTCCCCGGGACACACACCGGGGAGCTGTTTTTT,CATSVPGTHTGELFF
.,TRBV19,.,TRBJ2-3,TGTGCCAGTAGTCGAACAAATACGCAGTATTTT,CASSRTNTQYF
.,TRBV3-1/TRBV3-2,.,TRBJ1-5,TGTGCCAGCAGCCTCGGGGGGGGAAATCAGCCCCAGCATTTT,CASSLGGGNQPQHF
.,TRBV7-9,.,TRBJ1-3,TGTGCCAGCAGCCCCTTGGGGGGAAACACCATATATTTT,CASSPLGGNTIYF
TRBD2,TRBV5-4,.,TRBJ2-5,TGTGCCAGCAGCTTGGGGGGGAGGGCCCCAGAGACCCAGTACTTC,CASSLGGRAPETQYF
.,TRBV27,once,TRBJ1-3,TGTGCCAGCAGTTTATTGGCCCCCGGGGTCTCTGGAAACACCATATATTTT,CASSLLAPGVSGNTIYF
.,TRBV9,.,TRBJ2-1,TGTGCCAGCAGCTCTCCTGAAGGGGGTAGCTCCTACAATGAGCAGTTCTTC,CASSSPEGGSSYNEQFF
.,TRBV2,.,TRBJ1-1,TGTGCCAGCAGCGCCGTCGGAGCTGAAGCTTTCTTT,CASSAVGAEAFF
.,TRBV29-1,.,TRBJ2-2,TGCAGCGTTGTGTGGTCCTGGACCGGGGAGCTGTTTTTT,CSVVWSWTGELFF
.,TRBV6-4,many,TRBJ2-3,TGTGCCAGCAGTGACGGGAGCACAGATACGCAGTATTTT,CASSDGSTDTQYF
TRBD2,TRBV3-1/TRBV3-2,.,TRBJ2-3,TGTGCCAGCAGCCATGTTAGCGGGGGGGACTACACAGATACGCAGTATTTT,CASSHVSGGDYTDTQYF
TRBD1,TRBV10-1,.,TRBJ1-2,TGCGCCAGCAGTGCGGACAGGGATCGGAGCTACACCTTC,CASSADRDRSYTF
.,TRBV11-2,once,TRBJ1-1,TGTGCCAGCAGCTTAGCCAGCTACACTGAAGCTTTCTTT,CASSLASYTEAFF
TRBD2,TRBV4-3,.,TRBJ2-1,TGCGCCAGCAGCCTTACTAGCGCCCCTTACAATGAGCAGTTCTTC,CASSLTSAPYNEQFF
TRBD2,TRBV9,.,TRBJ2-7,TGTGCCAGCAGCGCTAGCGGGTTCTCCTACGAGCAGTACTTC,CASSASGFSYEQYF
.,TRBV5-1,.,TRBJ2-7,TGCGCCAGCAGCTCGGGCTGGGCCTACGAGCAGTACTTC,CASSSGWAYEQYF
.,TRBV30,few,TRBJ2-7,TGTGCCTGGAGTCGCTCCATAGCTAGTTCTCGTCTCTACGAGCAGTACTTC,CAWSRSIASSRLYEQYF
TRBD2,TRBV6-6,.,TRBJ2-3,TGTGCCAGCAGTCCCCGGACTAGCGGCACAGATACGCAGTATTTT,CASSPRTSGTDTQYF
TRBD1,TRBV2,.,TRBJ2-2,TGTGCCAGCAGTGGGGACAGATTTAACACCGGGGAGCTGTTTTTT,CASSGDRFNTGELFF
TRBD1,TRBV10-3,.,TRBJ2-7,TGTGCCTCAAAACCGGGACAGGGGTCCCACGAGCAGTACTTC,CASKPGQGSHEQYF
.,TRBV15,once,TRBJ1-2,TGTGCCACCAGCAGAGATTCCGGGGAGGCTAACTATGGCTACACCTTC,CATSRDSGEANYGYTF
.,TRBV30,.,TRBJ1-3,TGTGCCTGGAGTGGGGTCGGAAACACCATATATTTT,CAWSGVGNTIYF
.,TRBV3-1/TRBV3-2,.,TRBJ1-1,TGTGCCAGCAGCGGTGGTAACACTGAAGCTTTCTTT,CASSGGNTEAFF
.,TRBV6-7,few,TRBJ2-2,TGTGCCAGCAGTTACTGGGGGCCGAACACCGGGGAGCTGTTTTTT,CASSYWGPNTGELFF
.,TRBV14,.,TRBJ2-7,TGTGCCAGCAGCCGCAGTTCCGGGACTTTTTCCTCCTACGAGCAGTACTTC,CASSRSSGTFSSYEQYF
.,TRBV5-1,few,TRBJ1-5,TGCGCCAGCAGCTTGACCACAGGGTCCAATCAGCCCCAGCATTTT,CASSLTTGSNQPQHF
TRBD1,TRBV6-1,.,TRBJ1-2,TGTGCCAGCAGTGAAGCGCTAGGACAGGGAGGTGGCTACACCTTC,CASSEALGQGGGYTF
TRBD1,TRBV5-1,once,TRBJ2-2,TGCGCCAGCAGCCCCCTCGGACAGGGGGGCGGGGAGCTGTTTTTT,CASSPLGQGGGELFF
.,TRBV30,.,TRBJ2-5,TGTGCCTGGAGTACGGGGAAGACCCAGTACTTC,CAWSTGKTQYF
TRBD2,TRBV5-1,.,TRBJ2-7,TGCGCCAGCAGCTTGGTCCCCACTAGCGGGAGTCGTGGGCAGTACTTC,CASSLVPTSGSRGQYF
TRBD2,TRBV5-1,once,TRBJ2-3,TGCGCCAGCAGCTTGGTTGGTCTAGCGGGAGATACGCAGTATTTT,CASSLVGLAGDTQYF
.,TRBV29-1,.,TRBJ2-5,TGCAGCGTTGTATCTCAGGGAGAGACCCAGTACTTC,CSVVSQGETQYF
.,TRBV19,.,TRBJ1-3,TGTGCCAGTAGGGGGACTGGAAACACCATATATTTT,CASRGTGNTIYF